This T cell receptor beta chain was documented in a study of cytomegalovirus exposure and HLA in healthy donors. The CDR3 is made up of 14 amino acids. V gave up 5 bases and J gave up 3 bases, with 11 bases separating them. The germline V gene has CDR1 SEHNR and CDR2 FQNEAQ (reference sequence). 13 Jbeta primers and 60 Vbeta primers were used for the PCR. Repertoires were generated with immunoSEQ multiplex PCR, while TCRdb's copy carries only in-frame clones and drops some. The sample yields about 200,000 clones, more than 75% seen once. Donors had nominal health at sampling but likely had unrecorded immune exposures.

Sequencing input: PBMCs. The rearrangement joins TRBV7-9 to TRBJ1-5, with D perhaps TRBD1 (6 bases). This sequence originates from a male donor in good health and CMV-seropositive. CDR3 DNA: TGTGCCAGCAGCGTGGTGGGGGCCAATCAGCCCCAGCATTTT. Its protein is CASSVVGANQPQHF.